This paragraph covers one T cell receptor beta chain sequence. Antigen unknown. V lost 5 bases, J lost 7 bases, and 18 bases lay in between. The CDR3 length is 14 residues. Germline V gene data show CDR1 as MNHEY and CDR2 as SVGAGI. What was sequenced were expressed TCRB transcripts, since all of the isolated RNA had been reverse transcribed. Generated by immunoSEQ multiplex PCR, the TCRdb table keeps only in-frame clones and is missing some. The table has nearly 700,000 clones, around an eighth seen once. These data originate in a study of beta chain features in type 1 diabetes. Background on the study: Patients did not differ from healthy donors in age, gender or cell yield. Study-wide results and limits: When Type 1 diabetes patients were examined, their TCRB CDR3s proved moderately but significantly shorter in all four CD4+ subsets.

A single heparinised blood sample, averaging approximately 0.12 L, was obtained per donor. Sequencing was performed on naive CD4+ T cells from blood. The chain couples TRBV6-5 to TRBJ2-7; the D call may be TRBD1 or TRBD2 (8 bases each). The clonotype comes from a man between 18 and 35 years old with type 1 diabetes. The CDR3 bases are TGTGCCAGCAGTAGCGGACAGGGCGGGAGGGAGCAGTACTTC. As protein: CASSSGQGGREQYF.